This T cell receptor (beta chain) was observed in a study of blood T cells in healthy people across ages. A second about 7 to 12 cycle PCR used barcoded and J-beta primers. Every cDNA was tagged by a template-switch adaptor with 12 random nucleotides. TCRdb redid the calling of the 5' RACE reads with MiXCR, one entry per CDR3 protein. The sample shows hundreds of thousands of distinct CDR3 sequences, around half of them seen only once. The count of this clonotype is one. Antigen unknown. Findings of the study overall: There was no known CMV status for donors, so expanded clonotype changes were possibly confounded. Older age coincided with a roughly linear decline in TCR beta diversity per million T cells.

The CDR3 runs 15 residues. Germline-derived CDR1 and CDR2 are SGHTA and FQGNSA. Deletions cut 1 base from V and 4 bases from J, with 13 bases between. The sequenced sample consisted of blood. The source is a woman aged 60-70 years in good health. The chain links TRBV7-2 to TRBJ1-1; possibly TRBD1 for D (5 bases). CDR3 in DNA: TGTGCCAGCAGCTTAGTTGGCCAGGGAAGCACTGAAGCTTTCTTT. Its translation is CASSLVGQGSTEAFF.